This TCR beta chain is from a study of regulatory T cells in long-lasting Graves disease. This clonotype came up many times. Regarding time point: newly diagnosed GD, antithyroid drugs for less than 3 months. The authors made the TCR library using RNA they extracted from PBMCs. This CDR3 has 18 residues. With V trimmed by 1 base and J by 1 base, 9 bases remained unmatched. To make TCR beta libraries, researchers used iRepertoire HTBI primers and Arm-PCR of CDR3 regions. MiXCR, run by TCRdb on the multiplex PCR reads, gives a single entry per CDR3 protein. The sample lists about 320,000 distinct CDR3 sequences, about 18% occurring once.

The TCR sequence derives from a female donor with Graves disease. J is TRBJ2-2 and V is TRBV12-3 or TRBV12-4; 7 nucleotides match TRBD1. The starting material was peripheral blood mononuclear cells (PBMCs), obtained at new diagnosis, from a patient treated with antithyroid drugs. CDR3 nucleotides: TGTGCCAGCAGTTTAGGATTAGGGGGCGTCGTGAACACCGGGGAGCTGTTTTTT. It yields the protein CASSLGLGGVVNTGELFF.